The 5 T cell receptor beta chains reported below all come from one sample, sequenced in a study of T cells in Graves' hyperthyroidism and ophthalmopathy. Amplification targeted TCR beta CDR3 regions from RNA transcripts. HTBI primers drove first-round RT-PCR of the TCR CDR3. TCRdb reprocessed the multiplex PCR reads via MiXCR and lists one record per CDR3 protein. Of about 180,000 distinct CDR3 sequences detected, approximately 17% appear once; the ten largest clones hold about 31%. Sequencing was carried out using blood. These receptors all come from a woman aged 45-65 years with Graves' hyperthyroidism.

This clonotype has a handful of counts. Just one base apart from a much larger clone, this may be a read error. The genes are TRBV6-2 or TRBV6-3 and TRBJ1-5, with unresolved D. V lost 4 bases and J lost 3, with 10 bases in between. The CDR3 extends over 14 amino acids. Germline-derived CDR1 and CDR2 are MNHEY and SVGEGT. The CDR3, as DNA: TGTGCCAGCAGTTGCTCGCAGACCAATCAGCCCCAGCATTTT. Protein sequence: CASSCSQTNQPQHF.

This clonotype has just a few counts. This may be a read error, as it is one base from a much larger clone. The gene calls are TRBV6-5 and TRBJ1-5; D not certain. The CDR3 is 13 amino acids. Trimming took 3 bases from V and 0 from J, leaving 3 bases between them. Germline CDR1 and CDR2: MNHEY and SVGAGI. This chain's CDR3 is CASSYHSNQPQHF. The DNA for the CDR3 is TGTGCCAGCAGTTATCATAGCAATCAGCCCCAGCATTTT.

This clonotype was seen ten or more times. The chain recombines TRBV19 with TRBJ1-2; D is unclear. Germline V gene sequence: CDR1 LNHDA, CDR2 SQIVND (reference sequence). This CDR3 has 13 residues. The V gene lost 2 bases and the J gene lost 4 bases, with 8 bases spanning the gap. The CDR3 DNA reads TGTGCCAGTAGTATATCCGAGCTCTATGGCTACACCTTC. Translation: CASSISELYGYTF. The full variable domain, rest sourced from reference TRBV19 and TRBJ1-2, is DGGITQSPKYLFRKEGQNVTLSCEQNLNHDAMYWYRQDPGQGLRLIYYSQIVNDFQKGDIAEGYSVSREKKESFPLTVTSAQKNPTAFYLCASSISELYGYTFGSGTRLTVV.

V gene TRBV12-3 or TRBV12-4 combines with J gene TRBJ2-7; 8 nucleotides match TRBD1. J gave up 6 bases and V 0 bases, and 4 bases lay outside the gene matches. This CDR3 region has 14 residues. The CDR3 spells CASSLAGQGTEQYF. The CDR3 DNA sequence: TGTGCCAGCAGTTTAGCAGGACAGGGTACCGAGCAGTACTTC.

This clonotype was counted ten times or more. The rearrangement uses TRBV28 and TRBJ2-2; D is ambiguous. The CDR3 has 13 residues. The V and J ends lost 7 bases and 5 bases respectively, with 11 bases between them. Germline CDR1 is MDHEN and CDR2 is SYDVKM. The CDR3 DNA follows: TGTGCCAGCATTGGGGTGAGGACCGGGGAGCTGTTTTTT. This encodes CASIGVRTGELFF.